This TCR beta chain came from a study of blood T cell repertoires in COVID-19. On the study more broadly: The samples span acute and convalescent COVID-19 from the United States, Italy and Spain. PBMCs, B-cell-depleted T cells, or T cells provided the cDNA or gDNA that made up the material.

In the study's own analysis: Reference gene primer amplification yielded estimated nucleated cell counts. The table came from immunoSEQ multiplex PCR; TCRdb's copy has only in-frame clones and leaves some out. The DNA was the basis for D and trimming; V, J and clone size are from that table. The data show some 45,000 clones, roughly 87% seen once. The sequence derives from a human donor in a cohort sampled during active COVID-19. The sequenced sample was peripheral blood.

The chain's CDR3 is CASGTDGGTQYF. CDR3 nucleotide sequence: TGCGCCAGCGGGACTGACGGGGGGACCCAGTACTTC. The chain recombines TRBV5-1 with TRBJ2-5; possible D gene TRBD2, 6 bases. Trimming pared 7 bases from V and 7 bases from J, leaving 14 bases between. Germline V gene data show CDR1 as SGHRS and CDR2 as YFSETQ. CDR3 length: 12 residues.